This entry describes one TCR beta chain. Its antigen remains unknown. The sample originates from a study of CXCR3-negative and CXCR3-positive naive CD8 T cells. The study, taken as a whole, reports: Memory cells differed in TRBV-TRBJ usage, but naive CXCR3-negative and CXCR3-positive cells had similar usage.

The TRB libraries of cDNA were built by UMI-labeled 5' RACE. TCRdb re-called the 5' RACE reads, yielding one record per CDR3 amino acid sequence without DNA. The table lists approximately 52,000 distinct CDR3 sequences. Per CD8+ T cell subset, triplicate sorts of 330,000 or so cells each were done. CDR3 length: 16 amino acids. Germline assignment: CDR1 DFQATT and CDR2 SNEGSKA (reference sequence). This clonotype originated in a human donor in good health. Some clones in this sample may be carry-over from other donors' samples. This rearrangement joins TRBV20-1 to TRBJ2-3; TCRdb's D call, TRBD2, is unchecked because there is no DNA. Sequenced input: memory CD8+ T cells from blood. CDR3: CSARDTDGGPSDTQYF.